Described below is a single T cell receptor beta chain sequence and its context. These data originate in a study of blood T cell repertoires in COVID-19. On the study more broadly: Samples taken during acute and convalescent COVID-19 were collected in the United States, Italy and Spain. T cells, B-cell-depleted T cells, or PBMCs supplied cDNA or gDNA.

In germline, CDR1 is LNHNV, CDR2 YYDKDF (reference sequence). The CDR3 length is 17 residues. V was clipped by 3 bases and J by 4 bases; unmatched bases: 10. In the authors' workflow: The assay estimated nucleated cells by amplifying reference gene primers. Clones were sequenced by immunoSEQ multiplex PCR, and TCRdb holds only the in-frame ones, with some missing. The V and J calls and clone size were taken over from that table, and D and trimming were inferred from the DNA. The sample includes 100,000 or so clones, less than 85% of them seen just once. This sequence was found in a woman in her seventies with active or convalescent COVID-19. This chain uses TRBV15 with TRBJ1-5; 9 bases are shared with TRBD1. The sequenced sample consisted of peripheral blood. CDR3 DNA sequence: TGTGCCACCAGCAGCGACAGGGGGGCAAGTGGGAATCAGCCCCAGCATTTT. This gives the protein CATSSDRGASGNQPQHF.